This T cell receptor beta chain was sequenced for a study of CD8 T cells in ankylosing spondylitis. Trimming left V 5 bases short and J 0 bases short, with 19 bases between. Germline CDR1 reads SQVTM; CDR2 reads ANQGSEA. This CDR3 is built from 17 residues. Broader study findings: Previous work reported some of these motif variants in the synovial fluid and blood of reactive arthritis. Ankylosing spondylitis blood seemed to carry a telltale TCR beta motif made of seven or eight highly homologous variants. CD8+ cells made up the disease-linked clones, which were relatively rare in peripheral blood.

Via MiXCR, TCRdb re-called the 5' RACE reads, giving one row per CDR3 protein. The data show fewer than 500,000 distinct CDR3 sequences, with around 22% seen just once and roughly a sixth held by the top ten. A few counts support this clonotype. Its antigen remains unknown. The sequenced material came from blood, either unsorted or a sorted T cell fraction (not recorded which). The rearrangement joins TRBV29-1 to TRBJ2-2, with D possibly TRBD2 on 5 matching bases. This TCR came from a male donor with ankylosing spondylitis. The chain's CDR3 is CSVPSSSRRANTGELFF. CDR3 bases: TGCAGCGTTCCCTCTTCGTCCAGGCGGGCGAACACCGGGGAGCTGTTTTTT.